The sequence of this T cell receptor beta chain was determined in a study of cytomegalovirus exposure and HLA in healthy donors. General observations from the study: Through in vitro validation, a few CMV-associated chains were shown to be specific for CMV antigens. Most likely, a cluster of highly shared sequence variants arose as a sequencing artifact.

Primers: 60 Vbeta forward and 13 Jbeta reverse. Assay used: immunoSEQ multiplex PCR; TCRdb lists only in-frame clones, some missing. This repertoire shows about 190,000 clones, 70% to 75% found once; its top ten account for 2.5% to 4%. Looked up from germline, CDR1 is MDHEN and CDR2 is SYDVKM. The V segment lost 7 bases and the J segment 7 bases; nucleotides outside the gene matches: 13. The CDR3 loop spans 16 amino acids. Note on this clone: The antigen remains undetermined.

V usage is TRBV28 and J usage is TRBJ2-2, with TRBD1 identical over 9 bases. Input material: PBMCs. The TCR originated in a woman aged 30 to 39 in good health and CMV-seropositive. The CDR3 reads CASIRTTGGYGGELFF. CDR3 DNA sequence: TGTGCCAGCATCAGAACTACAGGGGGCTATGGCGGGGAGCTGTTTTTT.